This record covers a single T cell receptor (beta chain). These data come from a study of Graves' ophthalmopathy and Graves' hyperthyroidism. Amplified TCR beta CDR3 regions were obtained using RNA transcripts as template. HTBI primers primed a first-round RT-PCR, and a second-round multiplex PCR followed. From the multiplex PCR reads, TCRdb called clonotypes with MiXCR, one entry per CDR3 protein. The sample includes approximately 700,000 distinct CDR3 sequences, roughly two fifths of them seen just once. The specimen was peripheral blood. The origin of this receptor is an adult man with Graves' ophthalmopathy.

The CDR3, as DNA: TGTGCCAGCAGCGTGGGACAGGGCGTTAATGAAAAACTGTTTTTT. Its protein is CASSVGQGVNEKLFF. The rearrangement uses TRBV9 and TRBJ1-4; 9 bases fit TRBD1. This CDR3 spans 15 amino acids. Germline CDR1 is SGDLS and CDR2 is YYNGEE. Germline trimming cut 2 bases from V and 4 bases from J; bases unmatched to any gene: 3.